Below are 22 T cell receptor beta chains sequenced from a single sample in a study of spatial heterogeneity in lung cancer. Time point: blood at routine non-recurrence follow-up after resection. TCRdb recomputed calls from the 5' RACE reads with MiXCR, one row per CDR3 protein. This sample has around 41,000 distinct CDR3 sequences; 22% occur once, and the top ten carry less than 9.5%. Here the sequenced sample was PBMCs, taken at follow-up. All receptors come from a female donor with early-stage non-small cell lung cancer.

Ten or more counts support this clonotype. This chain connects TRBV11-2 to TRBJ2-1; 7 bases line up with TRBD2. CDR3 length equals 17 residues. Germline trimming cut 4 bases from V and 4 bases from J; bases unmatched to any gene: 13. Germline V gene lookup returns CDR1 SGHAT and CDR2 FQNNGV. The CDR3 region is CASSWRRASGLYNEQFF. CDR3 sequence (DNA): TGTGCCAGCAGCTGGCGCCGGGCTAGCGGACTTTACAATGAGCAGTTCTTC.

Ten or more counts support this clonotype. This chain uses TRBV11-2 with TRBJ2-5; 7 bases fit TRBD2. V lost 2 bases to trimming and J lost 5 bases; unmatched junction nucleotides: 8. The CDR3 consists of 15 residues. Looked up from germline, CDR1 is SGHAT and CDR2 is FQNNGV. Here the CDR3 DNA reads TGTGCCAGCAGCTTACGCGGGAGTGGGGTCGAGACCCAGTACTTC. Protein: CASSLRGSGVETQYF.

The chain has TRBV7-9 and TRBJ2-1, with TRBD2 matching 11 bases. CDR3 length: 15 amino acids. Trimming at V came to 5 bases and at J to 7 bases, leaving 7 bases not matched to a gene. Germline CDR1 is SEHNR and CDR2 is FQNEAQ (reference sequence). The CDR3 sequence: CASSLSGRAGNEQFF. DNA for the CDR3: TGTGCCAGCAGCCTTAGCGGGAGGGCCGGGAATGAGCAGTTCTTC.

The DNA of the CDR3 is TGCAGTGCTAGACTAGCCCAAAACACCGGGGAGCTGTTTTTT. This sequence encodes CSARLAQNTGELFF. The chain carries TRBV20-1 and TRBJ2-2; TRBD2 might be the D (5 bases). The V end lost 2 bases, the J end lost 2 bases, and 9 bases lay between the germline ends. Germline assignment: CDR1 DFQATT and CDR2 SNEGSKA (reference sequence). CDR3 length: 14 amino acids.

CDR3 protein: CASSLDLGSEQYF. DNA for the CDR3: TGCGCCAGCAGCTTGGACCTAGGTAGCGAGCAGTACTTC. The chain is built from TRBV5-1 and TRBJ2-7; no firm D call. V was clipped by 0 bases and J by 6 bases, with 10 bases between them. The CDR3 consists of 13 residues. Per germline, CDR1 SGHRS and CDR2 YFSETQ. Combining the CDR3 with reference TRBV5-1 and TRBJ2-7 gives the whole variable domain KAGVTQTPRYLIKTRGQQVTLSCSPISGHRSVSWYQQTPGQGLQFLFEYFSETQRNKGNFPGRFSGRQFSNSRSEMNVSTLELGDSALYLCASSLDLGSEQYFGPGTRLTVT.

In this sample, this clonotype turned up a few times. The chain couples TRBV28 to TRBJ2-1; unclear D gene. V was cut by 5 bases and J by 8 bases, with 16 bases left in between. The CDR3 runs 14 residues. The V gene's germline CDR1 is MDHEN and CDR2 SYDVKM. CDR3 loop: CASSPPSVLHEQFF. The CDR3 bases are TGTGCCAGCAGTCCGCCCAGCGTCTTACATGAGCAGTTCTTC.

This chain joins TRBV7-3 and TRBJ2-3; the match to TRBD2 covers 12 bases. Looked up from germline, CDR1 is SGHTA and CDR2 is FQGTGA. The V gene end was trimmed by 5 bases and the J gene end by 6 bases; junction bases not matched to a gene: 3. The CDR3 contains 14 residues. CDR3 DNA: TGTGCCAGCAGCCCTAGCGGGAGGGACGATACGCAGTATTTT. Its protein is CASSPSGRDDTQYF.

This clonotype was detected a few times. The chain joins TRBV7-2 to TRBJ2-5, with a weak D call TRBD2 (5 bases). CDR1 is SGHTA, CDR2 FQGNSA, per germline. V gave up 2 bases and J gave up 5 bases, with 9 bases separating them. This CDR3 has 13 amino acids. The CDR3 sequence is CASSLTRFETQYF. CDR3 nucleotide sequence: TGTGCCAGCAGCTTAACTAGATTCGAGACCCAGTACTTC.

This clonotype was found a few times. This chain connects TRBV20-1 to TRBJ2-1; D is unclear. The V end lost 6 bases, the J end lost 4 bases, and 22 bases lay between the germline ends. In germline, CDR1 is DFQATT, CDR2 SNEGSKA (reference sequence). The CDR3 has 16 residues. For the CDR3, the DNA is TGCAGTGCCCCCGAGGTGGGTGGCCAACGATACAATGAGCAGTTCTTC. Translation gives CSAPEVGGQRYNEQFF.

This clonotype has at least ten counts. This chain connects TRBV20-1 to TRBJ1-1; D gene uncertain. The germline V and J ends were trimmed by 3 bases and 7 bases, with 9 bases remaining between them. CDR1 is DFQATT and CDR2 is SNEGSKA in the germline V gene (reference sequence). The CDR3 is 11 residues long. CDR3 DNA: TGCAGTGCTAGTAACGGCTATGAAGCTTTCTTT. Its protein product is CSASNGYEAFF.

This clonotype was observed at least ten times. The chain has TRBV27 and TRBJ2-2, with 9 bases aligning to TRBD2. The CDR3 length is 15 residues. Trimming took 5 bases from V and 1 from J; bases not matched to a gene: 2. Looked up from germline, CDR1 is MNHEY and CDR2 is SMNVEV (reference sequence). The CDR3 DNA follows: TGTGCCAGCAGTGCACTAGCGGGGAACACCGGGGAGCTGTTTTTT. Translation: CASSALAGNTGELFF.

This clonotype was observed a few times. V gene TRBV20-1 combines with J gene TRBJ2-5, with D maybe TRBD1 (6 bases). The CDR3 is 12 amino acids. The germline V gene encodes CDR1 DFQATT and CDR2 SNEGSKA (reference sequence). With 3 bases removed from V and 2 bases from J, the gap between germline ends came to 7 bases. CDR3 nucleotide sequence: TGCAGTGCTAGTGGACAGCAAGAGACCCAGTACTTC. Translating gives CSASGQQETQYF.

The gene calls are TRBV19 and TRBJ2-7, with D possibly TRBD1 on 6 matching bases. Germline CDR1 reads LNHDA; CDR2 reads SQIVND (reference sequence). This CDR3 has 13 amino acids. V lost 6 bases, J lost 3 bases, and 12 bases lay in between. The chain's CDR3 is CASSRRTDYEQYF. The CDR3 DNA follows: TGTGCCAGTAGCCGTAGGACAGACTACGAGCAGTACTTC.

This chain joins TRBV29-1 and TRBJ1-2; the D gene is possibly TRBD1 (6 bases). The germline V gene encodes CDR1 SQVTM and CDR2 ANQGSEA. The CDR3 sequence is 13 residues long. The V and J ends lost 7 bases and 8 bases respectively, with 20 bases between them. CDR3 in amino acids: CSALDSPTGGYTF. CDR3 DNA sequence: TGCAGCGCTTTGGACAGTCCAACGGGAGGCTACACCTTC.

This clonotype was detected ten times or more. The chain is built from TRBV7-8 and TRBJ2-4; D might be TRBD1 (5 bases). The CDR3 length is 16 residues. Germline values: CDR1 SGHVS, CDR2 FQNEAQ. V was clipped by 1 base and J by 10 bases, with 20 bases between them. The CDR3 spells CASSLGQTRSSGIQYF. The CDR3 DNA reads TGTGCCAGCAGCTTAGGACAGACTCGGTCTTCAGGTATTCAGTACTTC.

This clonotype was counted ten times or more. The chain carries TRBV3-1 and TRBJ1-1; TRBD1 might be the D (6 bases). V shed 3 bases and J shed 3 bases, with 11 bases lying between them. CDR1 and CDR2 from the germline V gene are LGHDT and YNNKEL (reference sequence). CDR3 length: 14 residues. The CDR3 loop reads CASSQLGGDTEAFF. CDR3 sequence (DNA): TGTGCCAGCAGCCAGCTAGGGGGGGACACTGAAGCTTTCTTT.

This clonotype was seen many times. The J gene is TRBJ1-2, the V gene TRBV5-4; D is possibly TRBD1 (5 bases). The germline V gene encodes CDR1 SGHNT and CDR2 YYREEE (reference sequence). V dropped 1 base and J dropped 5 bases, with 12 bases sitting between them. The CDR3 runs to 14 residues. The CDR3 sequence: CASSLRGDLYGYTF. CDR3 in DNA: TGTGCCAGCAGCTTGAGAGGGGATCTATATGGCTACACCTTC. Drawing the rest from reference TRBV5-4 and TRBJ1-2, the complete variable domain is ETGVTQSPTHLIKTRGQQVTLRCSSQSGHNTVSWYQQALGQGPQFIFQYYREEENGRGNFPPRFSGLQFPNYSSELNVNALELDDSALYLCASSLRGDLYGYTFGSGTRLTVV.

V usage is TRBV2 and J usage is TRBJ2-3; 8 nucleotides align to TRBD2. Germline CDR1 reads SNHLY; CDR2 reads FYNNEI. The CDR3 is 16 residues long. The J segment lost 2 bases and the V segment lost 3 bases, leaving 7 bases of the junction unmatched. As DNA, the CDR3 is TGTGCCAGCAGTGACTGGGCGGGGGGATTCACAGATACGCAGTATTTT. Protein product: CASSDWAGGFTDTQYF.

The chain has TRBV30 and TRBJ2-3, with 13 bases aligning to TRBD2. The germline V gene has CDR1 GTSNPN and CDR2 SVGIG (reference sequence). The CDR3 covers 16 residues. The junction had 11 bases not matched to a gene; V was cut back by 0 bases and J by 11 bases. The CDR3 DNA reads TGTGCCTGGAGTGTACGAGGGGCGACTAGCGGGGGGAAGCAGTATTTT. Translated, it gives CAWSVRGATSGGKQYF.

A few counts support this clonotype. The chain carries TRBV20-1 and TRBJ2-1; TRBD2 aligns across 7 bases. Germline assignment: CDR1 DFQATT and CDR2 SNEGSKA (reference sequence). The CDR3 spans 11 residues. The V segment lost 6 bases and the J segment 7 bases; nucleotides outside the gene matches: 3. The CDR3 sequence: CSAGTTNEQFF. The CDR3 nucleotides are TGCAGTGCGGGGACTACTAATGAGCAGTTCTTC.

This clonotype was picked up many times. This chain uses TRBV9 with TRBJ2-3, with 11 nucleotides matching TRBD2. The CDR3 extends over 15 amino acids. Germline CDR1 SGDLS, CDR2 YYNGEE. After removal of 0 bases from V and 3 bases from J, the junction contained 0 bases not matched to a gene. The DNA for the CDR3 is TGTGCCAGCAGCGTAGCTAGCGGGGGGACAGATACGCAGTATTTT. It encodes CASSVASGGTDTQYF.

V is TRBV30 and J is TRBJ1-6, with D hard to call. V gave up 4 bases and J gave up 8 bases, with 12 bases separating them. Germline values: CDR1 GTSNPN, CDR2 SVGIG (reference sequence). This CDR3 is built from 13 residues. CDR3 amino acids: CAWNLGGDSPLHF. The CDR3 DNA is TGTGCCTGGAATTTGGGTGGGGATTCACCCCTCCACTTT.